One sample yielded the 11 T cell receptor beta chains listed below, sequenced in a study of T cells in Graves' hyperthyroidism and ophthalmopathy. What was amplified from RNA transcripts were TCR beta CDR3 regions. Initially, a first-round RT-PCR of the TCR CDR3 employed the HTBI primer set. TCRdb passed the multiplex PCR reads through MiXCR, listing each CDR3 protein once. The sample gives about 280,000 distinct CDR3 sequences, 25% of which show up once; about a quarter is in the top ten. The specimen sequenced was blood. The source of these receptors is a man between 40 and 49 years old with Graves' hyperthyroidism that later progressed to Graves' ophthalmopathy.

This clonotype was detected only once. The chain joins TRBV28 to TRBJ2-7; D remains unclear. The CDR3 is made up of 15 amino acids. Germline V CDR1 and CDR2: MDHEN, SYDVKM. V dropped 5 bases and J dropped 9 bases, with 23 bases sitting between them. Here the CDR3 reads CASSATALQNDGQYF. As DNA, the CDR3 is TGTGCCAGCAGTGCTACAGCGCTTCAGAATGACGGGCAGTACTTC.

This rearrangement joins TRBV12-3 or TRBV12-4 to TRBJ2-5; D is perhaps TRBD1 (6 bases). The CDR3 runs 14 residues. The V end was cut by 7 bases, the J end by 2 bases, with 14 bases between. The CDR3 DNA follows: TGTGCCAGCACCTGGGGCAGGGGACAAGAGACCCAGTACTTC. Translated: CASTWGRGQETQYF.

Here the CDR3 DNA reads TGTGCCAGCAGCCCTGGGAGGGGGCACGCTTTCTTT. As protein: CASSPGRGHAFF. This chain uses TRBV11-3 with TRBJ1-1; 7 nucleotides align to TRBD1. V was pared by 5 bases and J by 11 bases, with 8 bases of the junction left unmatched. Per the germline V gene, CDR1 is SGHNT and CDR2 is YENEEA. The CDR3 is made up of 12 amino acids.

On this clonotype itself: One end of the junction is discordant with germline, which a read error may explain. J is TRBJ2-2 and V is TRBV5-1; possible D gene TRBD2, 6 bases. The CDR3 is 14 residues long. Germline CDR1 reads SGHRS; CDR2 reads YFSETQ. The CDR3: CASSIYRNTGGLFF. The CDR3 bases are TGCGCCAGCAGCATATACAGAAACACCGGGGGGCTGTTTTTT.

This chain connects TRBV28 to TRBJ1-5, with no clear D. Germline-derived CDR1 and CDR2 are MDHEN and SYDVKM. The CDR3 has 15 residues. V shed 5 bases and J shed 2 bases, with 13 bases lying between them. The CDR3: CASSLVLSGNQPQHF. The CDR3 DNA reads TGTGCCAGCAGTCTCGTTCTATCGGGCAATCAGCCCCAGCATTTT.

This clonotype was picked up many times. The rearrangement uses TRBV24-1 and TRBJ2-7; TRBD1 agrees at 7 bases. V was clipped by 3 bases and J by 6 bases; unmatched bases: 4. The CDR3 has 13 amino acids. CDR1 is KGHDR, CDR2 SFDVKD, per germline. The CDR3 DNA follows: TGTGCCACCAGTGATCCTAGGGGGCGCGAGCAGTACTTC. Translating it yields CATSDPRGREQYF.

The chain couples TRBV7-2 to TRBJ2-5; D is undetermined. Between the trimmed V and J ends, which lost 5 bases and 2 bases, there was a span of 12 bases. Germline CDR1 and CDR2: SGHTA and FQGNSA. This CDR3 region has 14 residues. CDR3 DNA sequence: TGTGCCAGCAGCCGGGCGTTGGGGCAAGAGACCCAGTACTTC. This codes for CASSRALGQETQYF. Supplemented by reference TRBV7-2 and TRBJ2-5, the full variable domain reads GAGVSQSPSNKVTEKGKDVELRCDPISGHTALYWYRQSLGQGLEFLIYFQGNSAPDKSGLPSDRFSAERTGGSVSTLTIQRTQQEDSAVYLCASSRALGQETQYFGPGTRLLVL.

This clonotype was seen repeatedly, ten times or more. The rearrangement joins TRBV2 to TRBJ1-5; TRBD1 is a possible D gene (5 bases). CDR1 is SNHLY, CDR2 FYNNEI, per germline. V lost 3 bases to trimming and J lost 4 bases, with 10 bases between them. This CDR3 comprises 14 residues. The CDR3, as DNA: TGTGCCAGCAGTGAGGGGACCGGGAATCAGCCCCAGCATTTT. Translating it yields CASSEGTGNQPQHF.

Many counts were recorded for this clonotype. The rearrangement joins TRBV5-5 to TRBJ2-5; 11 bases are a match to TRBD2. There are 15 residues in the CDR3. CDR1 and CDR2 (germline): SGHKS, YYEKEE (reference sequence). Trimming at V came to 2 bases and at J to 5 bases, leaving 5 bases not matched to a gene. CDR3 loop: CASSFSSGRSETQYF. In DNA, the CDR3 is TGTGCCAGCAGCTTCTCTAGCGGGAGGAGCGAGACCCAGTACTTC.

In this sample, this clonotype turned up many times. V usage is TRBV29-1 and J usage is TRBJ1-1; a possible D gene is TRBD1 (6 bases). The CDR3 spans 13 residues. V was trimmed by 4 bases and J by 0 bases, leaving 9 bases between them. CDR1 is SQVTM and CDR2 is ANQGSEA in the germline V gene. The CDR3 spells CSVGTGMNTEAFF. CDR3 nucleotides: TGCAGCGTTGGAACAGGGATGAACACTGAAGCTTTCTTT.

In this sample, this clonotype turned up many times. The rearrangement uses TRBV6-1 and TRBJ2-5, with D possibly matching TRBD1 (5 bases). Trimming removed 5 bases from V and 7 bases from J, with 23 bases in between. Germline V lookup: CDR1 MNHNS, CDR2 SASEGT. The CDR3 spans 16 residues. The CDR3 nucleotides read TGTGCCAGCAGTCCCCCGGGTGGTAGGGATAGGGGGACCCAGTACTTC. Its translation is CASSPPGGRDRGTQYF.